This T cell receptor (beta chain) was identified in a study of Ad26.COV2.S vaccination and SARS-CoV-2 variants (dated by TCRdb to the early 2020s). Some background on the complete study: Donors in the vaccine arm were drawn from COV1001, a phase I-IIa trial of Ad26.COV2.S in healthy adults that was multicentre, randomized, double-blind and placebo-controlled. Dosing of Ad26.COV2.S was intramuscular, at either 5x10^10 or 1x10^11 viral particles, delivered as one shot or as two shots spaced 56 days apart. TCRbeta repertoire sequencing was used to assess the specificity and breadth of SARS-CoV-2-reactive T cell receptors after Ad26.COV2.S vaccination. The TCR-sequenced set comprised approximately 30 samples: about 19 Ad26.COV2.S vaccine recipients, 5 placebo recipients and 8 SARS-CoV-2 convalescent individuals. Participants in the trial were split at random into five groups of five each, receiving low-dose or high-dose Ad26.COV2.S once or twice, or else placebo on both occasions. Throughout the experiments and outcome assessment, investigators stayed blinded to trial group allocation. The research as a whole found: The authors noted that total T cell responses may have been underestimated by the TCR breadth and depth analyses. Substantial breadth of spike-specific CD8+ and CD4+ T cell responses was reported after vaccination. Vaccine and placebo recipients had similar non-spike TCR breadth, a finding consistent with the vaccine containing only spike. Higher spike-specific TCR breadth was observed in Ad26.COV2.S recipients than in placebo recipients (P = 0.0014). The study lacked the statistical power to compare responses across vaccine doses or regimens.

The immunoSEQ Assay was the method used to sequence TCRbeta CDR3 regions. After extraction, genomic DNA underwent amplification by bias-controlled multiplex PCR, followed by high-throughput sequencing. As for the original processing: To quantify the absolute abundance of every unique TCRbeta CDR3 region, sequences were collapsed and filtered. T cell fraction was estimated by normalizing TCRbeta template counts to usable DNA, which was measured by amplifying reference genes present in all nucleated cells. Repertoire TCRs were annotated as SARS-CoV-2-specific by exact matching of V gene, CDR3 amino acid sequence and J gene to a known reactive TCR set. The reference SARS-CoV-2 TCR set came from MIRA and was filtered for enrichment in COVID-19-positive ImmuneCODE repertoires, removing public or cross-reactive TCRs. Using the MIRA antigens, annotated TCRs were further analysed by specific ORF or by position within an ORF. Breadth was defined as the number of annotated unique rearrangements divided by the total number of unique productive rearrangements, and depth was defined as the summed frequency of the annotated unique rearrangements. Two-sided Wilcoxon rank-sum tests were applied when comparing TCR breadth between groups. The source is immuneACCESS, and TCRdb retained only in-frame sequences with V and J called. Part of the clones is not carried over; for the studies checked, unresolved V genes explain less than half of this, and the remainder is unexplained. The D gene and trimming were derived from the DNA, and the V and J assignments and clone size from that table. The sample data list roughly 450,000 clones, and approximately 90% of these were observed just once. The ten most abundant clones make up 10% to 15% of the sample.

Ends trimmed: V by 0 bases, J by 9 bases; bases unmatched to a gene: 3. CDR1 and CDR2, looked up from the germline V gene, are SGDLS and YYNGEE. The CDR3 runs 14 amino acids, cysteine and phenylalanine included. Only the CDR3 DNA stays, 42 bases, in frame from base 1. The label giving this sample's treatment or condition can be read as: around 19 received Ad26.COV2.S at low or high dose, single or two shots; roughly five received placebo; per-sample allocation not given. For vaccine and placebo recipients, the sequenced repertoires came from samples collected on day 63 after the first injection. Cohort 1b enrolled about two dozen adults aged 18-55 years at a single site in Boston, USA, between 29 July and 7 August 2020. Ad26.COV2.S was a replication-incompetent adenovirus type 26 vector that expressed a prefusion-stabilized SARS-CoV-2 spike protein derived from the original Wuhan strain. As concerns this clone: Which antigen it targets is not known. No base qualities exist here, and no much larger clone lies one base off it.

This material consisted of peripheral blood, taken in a trial of Ad26.COV2.S vaccine versus placebo. The sequence derives from a person aged 18 to 65 who received the Ad26.COV2.S COVID-19 vaccine or a placebo. The chain couples TRBV9 to TRBJ2-1; TRBD2 agrees with 10 junctional bases. The CDR3 loop reads CASSVGWTSGEQFF. The nucleotide sequence reads TGTGCCAGCAGCGTAGGCTGGACTAGCGGTGAGCAGTTCTTC.